Below, 24 T cell receptor beta chains from the same sample are listed, as sequenced in a study of T-cell reconstitution after alpha-beta-depleted transplantation in children. Unique molecular identifiers were used in preparing the TCRbeta library. TCRdb recomputed calls from the PCR reads with MiXCR, one row per CDR3 protein. This sample yields approximately 980,000 distinct CDR3 sequences, of which around 30% are seen a single time; over 25% belongs to the top ten. The sequences come from PBMCs, mostly from graft donor cells, collected 360 days after TCRalphabeta/CD19-depleted stem cell transplant. Receptor source: a boy under three years old who had a stem cell transplant for SCID, so the T cells may come from the graft donor.

This clonotype was counted once. The chain couples TRBV7-8 to TRBJ2-1; D gene unclear. The germline V gene encodes CDR1 SGHVS and CDR2 FQNEAQ. The V end was cut by 1 base, the J end by 8 bases, with 15 bases between. The CDR3 contains 15 residues. CDR3: CASSLGVGVVDEQFF. The CDR3 DNA sequence: TGTGCCAGCAGCTTAGGGGTAGGCGTTGTCGATGAGCAGTTCTTC.

The rearrangement uses TRBV4-2 and TRBJ2-2, with D unclear. Trimming took off 1 base at V and 9 bases at J, with 15 bases between the two ends. CDR3 length: 15 amino acids. Per the germline V gene, CDR1 is LGHNA and CDR2 is YNFKEQ. CDR3 amino acids: CASSQGPTTFRELFF. CDR3 nucleotide sequence: TGTGCCAGCAGCCAAGGCCCAACGACATTTCGGGAGCTGTTTTTT.

The chain employs TRBV7-2 and TRBJ1-1; D gene ambiguous. Trimming pared 1 base from V and 4 bases from J, leaving 10 bases between. Germline loops: CDR1 SGHTA, CDR2 FQGNSA. The CDR3 is 14 residues long. CDR3 DNA sequence: TGTGCCAGCAGCTTAGACCTCGGGGTCACTGAAGCTTTCTTT. The encoded protein is CASSLDLGVTEAFF.

This clonotype has only a few counts. V and J are TRBV20-1 and TRBJ2-5, with a possible D match to TRBD1 (6 bases). The CDR3 is made up of 13 amino acids. Deletions cut 6 bases from V and 1 base from J, with 12 bases between. CDR1 and CDR2 (germline): DFQATT, SNEGSKA (reference sequence). CDR3 region: CSARPDSQETQYF. Written as DNA, the CDR3 is TGCAGTGCCCGCCCGGACAGCCAAGAGACCCAGTACTTC.

The V call is TRBV6-2 or TRBV6-3, the J call TRBJ1-2, with D perhaps matching TRBD1 (6 bases). Trimming left V 8 bases short and J 4 bases short, with 11 bases between. Germline V gives CDR1 MNHEY, CDR2 SVGEGT. This CDR3 spans 12 amino acids. Here the CDR3 reads CASRQDVYGYTF. In DNA, the CDR3 is TGTGCCAGCCGACAGGATGTCTATGGCTACACCTTC.

The chain uses TRBV28 and TRBJ2-1, with 8 bases matching TRBD2. Germline trimming cut 5 bases from V and 12 bases from J; bases unmatched to any gene: 12. Germline V gene sequence: CDR1 MDHEN, CDR2 SYDVKM. The CDR3 runs 14 residues. The CDR3 here is CASSRVPAGVPQFF. In nucleotides, the CDR3 is TGTGCCAGCAGTAGAGTTCCAGCGGGGGTCCCGCAGTTCTTC.

Only a few counts were recorded for this clonotype. This chain links TRBV9 with TRBJ1-1; D is ambiguous. The ends were cut back, 3 bases at V and 1 base at J, with 13 bases in the middle. The germline gives CDR1 SGDLS, CDR2 YYNGEE. The CDR3 length is 15 residues. The CDR3 nucleotides read TGTGCCAGCAGCGCGGTACAACAGAGGAACACTGAAGCTTTCTTT. Protein: CASSAVQQRNTEAFF.

This clonotype was counted many times. The chain couples TRBV5-1 to TRBJ2-7; D gene unclear. Germline V gives CDR1 SGHRS, CDR2 YFSETQ. Trimming removed 0 bases at V and 2 bases at J, with 6 bases between. The CDR3 runs to 13 residues. CDR3 in amino acids: CASSLADPYEQYF. For the CDR3, the DNA is TGCGCCAGCAGCTTGGCCGACCCCTACGAGCAGTACTTC.

A few counts support this clonotype. The J gene is TRBJ2-2, the V gene TRBV10-3, with 10 bases fitting TRBD2. Losses at the gene ends were 4 bases for V and 0 bases for J; bases not matched to a gene: 2. This CDR3 contains 16 residues. The germline V gene has CDR1 ENHRY and CDR2 SYGVKD. CDR3 protein: CAISGGLASNTGELFF. The CDR3 coding sequence is TGTGCCATCAGTGGGGGACTAGCGTCGAACACCGGGGAGCTGTTTTTT.

This clonotype occurred once. The chain has TRBV5-1 and TRBJ2-7, with TRBD1 matching 8 bases. This CDR3 has 14 residues. In germline, CDR1 is SGHRS, CDR2 YFSETQ. J was trimmed by 5 bases and V by 3 bases; bases with no gene match: 7. The DNA of the CDR3 is TGCGCCAGCAGCTCCGACAGGGGAGTCCACGAGCAGTACTTC. Translation gives CASSSDRGVHEQYF.

This chain connects TRBV30 to TRBJ2-1, with D unresolved. The germline CDR1 and CDR2 sequences are GTSNPN and SVGIG (reference sequence). This CDR3 is 12 amino acids long. Trimming removed 4 bases at V and 8 bases at J, with 12 bases between. Written as DNA, the CDR3 is TGTGCCTGGAATCAGGTGGCGGATGAGCAGTTCTTC. Translating gives CAWNQVADEQFF.

The sample holds a few counts of this clonotype. The chain is built from TRBV5-1 and TRBJ2-1; D possibly uses TRBD1 or TRBD2 (6 bases each). From germline, CDR1 is SGHRS and CDR2 YFSETQ. The CDR3 has 14 residues. V was cut by 4 bases and J by 7 bases, with 15 bases left in between. CDR3 DNA sequence: TGCGCCAGCAGCGCCGGGGGCGAGGGAAATGAGCAGTTCTTC. It yields the protein CASSAGGEGNEQFF.

The rearrangement uses TRBV7-7 and TRBJ1-1; 9 bases line up with TRBD1. The CDR3 contains 13 residues. V dropped 3 bases and J dropped 7; count of bases not matched to a gene: 3. Germline CDR1 and CDR2: SSHAT and FNYEAQ (reference sequence). The CDR3 protein is CASSLKTGGEAFF. CDR3 coding DNA: TGTGCCAGCAGCTTGAAGACAGGGGGTGAAGCTTTCTTT.

The V and J genes are TRBV28 and TRBJ2-7; unclear D gene. Trimming cost V 5 bases and J 5 bases, with 19 bases left between them. CDR3 length: 15 residues. Germline lookup yields CDR1 MDHEN and CDR2 SYDVKM. As DNA, the CDR3 is TGTGCCAGCAGTACAAACGATCACTATCGCAACGAGCAGTACGTC. Translated, it gives CASSTNDHYRNEQYV.

V is TRBV9 and J is TRBJ1-1; possibly TRBD1 for D (5 bases). Looked up from germline, CDR1 is SGDLS and CDR2 is YYNGEE. The CDR3 extends over 14 amino acids. V shed 0 bases and J shed 5 bases, with 11 bases lying between them. CDR3 region: CASSVGAGMTEAFF. In DNA form, the CDR3 reads TGTGCCAGCAGCGTAGGGGCAGGGATGACTGAAGCTTTCTTT.

The CDR3 region is CASSPVGRDKETQYF. As DNA, the CDR3 is TGTGCCAGCTCACCAGTGGGCAGGGACAAAGAGACCCAGTACTTC. The chain employs TRBV18 and TRBJ2-5; possibly TRBD1 for D (6 bases). The germline CDR1 and CDR2 sequences are KGHSH and LQKENI. The CDR3 is 15 residues long. V lost 2 bases, J lost 3 bases, and 13 bases lay in between.

This clonotype was recorded a few times. This chain uses TRBV12-5 with TRBJ1-3; D is possibly TRBD1 (6 bases). CDR1 and CDR2 from the germline V gene are LGHNT and FRNRAP. V was trimmed by 3 bases and J by 2 bases, leaving 8 bases between them. This CDR3 is 14 amino acids long. The CDR3 loop reads CASGFGGPGNTIYF. The DNA of the CDR3 is TGTGCTAGTGGTTTTGGGGGGCCTGGAAACACCATATATTTT.

The chain is built from TRBV2 and TRBJ1-1; D possibly corresponds to TRBD1 (5 bases). The CDR3 runs to 16 residues. The germline V gene has CDR1 SNHLY and CDR2 FYNNEI. V was shortened by 7 bases and J by 4 bases, with 22 bases between the two germline ends. The CDR3 bases are TGTGCCAGCAATCCGGGACTCGAAAGGGGAAGCACTGAAGCTTTCTTT. This translates into CASNPGLERGSTEAFF.

The rearrangement links TRBV12-3 or TRBV12-4 to TRBJ1-4; D remains unclear. The CDR3 covers 16 residues. Trimming stripped 1 base from V and 0 bases from J, with 9 bases between. CDR3 nucleotides: TGTGCCAGCAGTTTAGGGCAGCCTTCAACTAATGAAAAACTGTTTTTT. Translation: CASSLGQPSTNEKLFF.

This clonotype was found a few times. This chain links TRBV4-3 with TRBJ1-3, with D unclear. Per the germline V gene, CDR1 is LGHNA and CDR2 is YSLEER. The CDR3 spans 16 residues. Trimming pared 4 bases from V and 3 bases from J, leaving 16 bases between. The CDR3 is CASSPTDRGYGNTIYF. CDR3 bases: TGCGCCAGCAGCCCGACGGATCGGGGTTATGGAAACACCATATATTTT.

This clonotype was counted only a few times. The V call is TRBV2, the J call TRBJ2-1; 8 bases are a match to TRBD2. The CDR3 is made up of 14 amino acids. Germline V gene data show CDR1 as SNHLY and CDR2 as FYNNEI. V was clipped by 6 bases and J by 5 bases; unmatched bases: 6. The CDR3 loop reads CASRAAGLDNEQFF. In DNA, the CDR3 is TGTGCCAGCAGAGCCGCGGGACTAGACAATGAGCAGTTCTTC.

This clonotype was counted between two and nine times. This chain links TRBV5-5 with TRBJ2-5, with 7 bases that match TRBD1. CDR1 and CDR2 from the germline V gene are SGHKS and YYEKEE (reference sequence). The CDR3 spans 16 residues. V shed 0 bases, J shed 2 bases, and the junction held 7 bases outside the gene matches. The CDR3 nucleotides are TGTGCCAGCAGCTTGGTGGTCAGGGGGTTGCAAGAGACCCAGTACTTC. It specifies CASSLVVRGLQETQYF.

The rearrangement uses TRBV5-1 and TRBJ1-2; 8 nucleotides agree with TRBD1. The CDR3 covers 15 residues. CDR1 is SGHRS and CDR2 is YFSETQ in the germline V gene. The V gene end was trimmed by 5 bases and the J gene end by 5 bases; junction bases not matched to a gene: 11. The CDR3 here is CASSQGATKLYGYTF. CDR3 bases: TGCGCCAGCAGTCAGGGGGCGACGAAACTTTATGGCTACACCTTC.

The rearrangement links TRBV6-1 to TRBJ1-1, with D unclear. The CDR3 length is 12 residues. CDR1 and CDR2 from the germline V gene are MNHNS and SASEGT. V lost 3 bases, J lost 11 bases, and 13 bases lay in between. The DNA for the CDR3 is TGTGCCAGCAGTGATTCCGGGTTTGCGGCTTTCTTT. Residues: CASSDSGFAAFF.